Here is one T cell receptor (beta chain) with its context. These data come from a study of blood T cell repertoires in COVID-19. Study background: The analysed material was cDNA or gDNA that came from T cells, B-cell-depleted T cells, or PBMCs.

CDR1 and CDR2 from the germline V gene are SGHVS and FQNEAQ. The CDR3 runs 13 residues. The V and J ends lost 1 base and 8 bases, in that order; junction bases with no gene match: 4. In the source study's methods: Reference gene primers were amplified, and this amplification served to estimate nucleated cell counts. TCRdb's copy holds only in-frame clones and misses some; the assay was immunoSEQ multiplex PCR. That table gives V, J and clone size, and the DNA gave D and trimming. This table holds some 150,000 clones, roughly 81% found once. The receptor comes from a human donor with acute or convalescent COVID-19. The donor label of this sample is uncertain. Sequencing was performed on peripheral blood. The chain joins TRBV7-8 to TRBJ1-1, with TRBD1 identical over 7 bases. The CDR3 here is CASSLEGAGEAFF. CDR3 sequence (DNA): TGTGCCAGCAGCTTAGAGGGGGCCGGGGAAGCTTTCTTT.